These 31 T cell receptor beta chains were all obtained from the same sample, sequenced in a study of blood T cell repertoires in COVID-19. TCRdb's table, derived via immunoSEQ multiplex PCR, lists solely in-frame clones and lacks some. The sample carries 9,500 to 15,000 clones, roughly 73% recorded once. The specimen was peripheral blood. These receptors all come from a human donor in a cohort sampled during active COVID-19.

The chain combines TRBV28 with TRBJ2-5, with D unresolved. The CDR3 covers 13 residues. V gave up 5 bases and J gave up 2 bases, with 9 bases separating them. Germline lookup yields CDR1 MDHEN and CDR2 SYDVKM. Here the CDR3 reads CASSARMQETQYF. The CDR3 DNA sequence: TGTGCCAGCAGTGCCAGGATGCAAGAGACCCAGTACTTC.

With respect to this clone: Relative to the germline gene, one junction end is altered; a read error may explain this. This chain links TRBV7-2 with TRBJ2-1; no clear D gene. The length of the CDR3 is 11 residues. The V gene's germline CDR1 is SGHTA and CDR2 FQGNSA. CDR3 nucleotides: TGTGCCAGCAGCTTAGGCATTAGTCCGGTCTTC. Protein: CASSLGISPVF.

The chain combines TRBV7-8 with TRBJ2-3; weak D call: TRBD1 (6 bases). V lost 0 bases and J 0 bases, leaving 10 bases between the germline ends. Germline CDR1 and CDR2: SGHVS and FQNEAQ. The CDR3 totals 16 residues. This CDR3 is CASSLAGGRSTDTQYF. In DNA, the CDR3 is TGTGCCAGCAGCTTAGCAGGGGGTCGTAGCACAGATACGCAGTATTTT.

This clone appeared once. The chain uses TRBV5-6 and TRBJ2-3, with 8 bases fitting TRBD1. The trim removed 0 bases at V and 5 bases at J, leaving 5 bases unmatched. The germline V gene encodes CDR1 SGHDT and CDR2 YYEEEE. The CDR3 consists of 15 residues. CDR3 bases: TGTGCCAGCAGCTTGGCCGGAGACAGGGGAGATACGCAGTATTTT. This codes for CASSLAGDRGDTQYF.

The CDR3 here is CASRRHGGDEKLFF. CDR3 nucleotides: TGTGCCAGCAGGAGACATGGAGGTGATGAAAAACTGTTTTTT. The chain joins TRBV27 to TRBJ1-4; the D is unclear. This CDR3 has 14 amino acids. Trimming shortened V by 6 bases and J by 6 bases, and 14 bases separated the two germline ends. Per germline, CDR1 MNHEY and CDR2 SMNVEV (reference sequence). Using reference TRBV27 and TRBJ1-4 for the parts outside the CDR3, the full variable domain is EAQVTQNPRYLITVTGKKLTVTCSQNMNHEYMSWYRQDPGLGLRQIYYSMNVEVTDKGDVPEGYKVSRKEKRNFPLILESPSPNQTSLYFCASRRHGGDEKLFFGSGTQLSVL.

This clone was picked up one time. The chain combines TRBV21-1 with TRBJ1-1. TRBV21-1 is shown as a pseudogene. The CDR3 length is 13 residues. As DNA, the CDR3 is TGTGCCAGCAGCCCTACGGGGGGTACTGAAGCTTTCTTT. Protein product: CASSPTGGTEAFF.

The chain has TRBV9 and TRBJ1-2; D gene ambiguous. CDR1 is SGDLS, CDR2 YYNGEE, per germline. V shed 0 bases and J shed 3 bases, with 6 bases lying between them. The CDR3 has 13 amino acids. The CDR3 sequence: CASSVGEDYGYTF. The CDR3 DNA reads as TGTGCCAGCAGCGTAGGTGAGGACTATGGCTACACCTTC.

V gene TRBV19 combines with J gene TRBJ1-5; D might be TRBD1 (6 bases). CDR1 and CDR2 from the germline V gene are LNHDA and SQIVND (reference sequence). Trimming took 5 bases from V and 7 from J, leaving 12 bases between them. The CDR3 runs 13 residues. The CDR3 loop is CASSDDRLQPQHF. The CDR3 region has the DNA TGTGCCAGTAGTGATGACAGGCTCCAGCCCCAGCATTTT. The full variable domain, rest sourced from reference TRBV19 and TRBJ1-5, is DGGITQSPKYLFRKEGQNVTLSCEQNLNHDAMYWYRQDPGQGLRLIYYSQIVNDFQKGDIAEGYSVSREKKESFPLTVTSAQKNPTAFYLCASSDDRLQPQHFGDGTRLSIL.

The chain is built from TRBV18 and TRBJ2-1; unclear D gene. CDR3 length equals 13 residues. The V end was cut by 2 bases, the J end by 4 bases, with 6 bases between. Germline CDR1 reads KGHSH; CDR2 reads LQKENI. The DNA of the CDR3 is TGTGCCAGCTCACCAGACTGGTACAATGAGCAGTTCTTC. It translates to CASSPDWYNEQFF.

This sequence joins TRBV15 and TRBJ2-5; possibly TRBD1 for D (6 bases). The V and J ends lost 4 bases and 4 bases respectively, with 10 bases between them. CDR3 length: 13 residues. Per germline, CDR1 LNHNV and CDR2 YYDKDF (reference sequence). DNA for the CDR3: TGTGCCACCAGCAAGGGACACCTAGAGACCCAGTACTTC. It is translated as CATSKGHLETQYF.

The chain recombines TRBV19 with TRBJ2-6; D might be TRBD2 (6 bases). V lost 3 bases to trimming and J lost 2 bases, with 14 bases between them. Per germline, CDR1 LNHDA and CDR2 SQIVND (reference sequence). CDR3 length: 17 amino acids. CDR3 DNA sequence: TGTGCCAGTAGTATCGGGGCGGGAATAACTGGGGCCAACGTCCTGACTTTC. Translating it yields CASSIGAGITGANVLTF.

This clone was seen a handful of times. CDR3 protein: CASSQFETSNQPQHF. The CDR3, as DNA: TGCGCCAGCAGCCAATTCGAGACAAGCAATCAGCCCCAGCATTTT. The chain carries TRBV4-1 and TRBJ1-5; D is unresolved. CDR1 MGHRA and CDR2 YSYEKL come from the germline V gene. The CDR3 contains 15 residues. V lost 2 bases to trimming and J lost 1 base, with 9 bases between them.

V gene TRBV13 combines with J gene TRBJ2-3, with 8 nucleotides matching TRBD2. Germline V gene sequence: CDR1 PRHDT, CDR2 FYEKMQ (reference sequence). The CDR3 has 17 residues. V shed 0 bases, J shed 5 bases, and the junction held 10 bases outside the gene matches. The CDR3 sequence: CASSLGLSGGAGDTQYF. For the CDR3, the DNA is TGTGCCAGCAGCTTAGGCCTCTCCGGGGGGGCCGGAGATACGCAGTATTTT. Using reference TRBV13 and TRBJ2-3 for the parts outside the CDR3, the full variable domain is AAGVIQSPRHLIKEKRETATLKCYPIPRHDTVYWYQQGPGQDPQFLISFYEKMQSDKGSIPDRFSAQQFSDYHSELNMSSLELGDSALYFCASSLGLSGGAGDTQYFGPGTRLTVL.

The gene calls are TRBV5-1 and TRBJ2-2; the match to TRBD2 covers 14 bases. The V segment lost 3 bases and the J segment 2 bases; nucleotides outside the gene matches: 6. The CDR3 sequence is 18 residues long. Germline V lookup: CDR1 SGHRS, CDR2 YFSETQ. This CDR3 is CASSYGTSGGPNTGELFF. CDR3 DNA: TGCGCCAGCAGCTACGGGACTAGCGGGGGCCCCAACACCGGGGAGCTGTTTTTT.

This clone was counted once. V and J are TRBV15 and TRBJ2-7; 10 nucleotides line up with TRBD2. This CDR3 has 18 residues. Germline V lookup: CDR1 LNHNV, CDR2 YYDKDF (reference sequence). Trimming removed 0 bases from V and 7 bases from J; junction bases left unmatched: 15. The DNA of the CDR3 is TGTGCCACCAGCAGAGATCGAGGAGGACTAGCGGTCCTTGGTGAGCAGTACTTC. Its protein product is CATSRDRGGLAVLGEQYF.

This sequence joins TRBV7-3 and TRBJ2-2; the match to TRBD1 covers 10 bases. The CDR3 is made up of 16 amino acids. Trimming cost V 3 bases and J 7 bases; bases outside gene matches: 8. CDR1 is SGHTA and CDR2 is FQGTGA in the germline V gene. The CDR3 nucleotides read TGTGCCAGCAGCTTGCCGGGACAGGGGAGTAGCGGGGAGCTGTTTTTT. Its translation is CASSLPGQGSSGELFF.

Within the sample, this clone is large (0.1 to 1%). The chain links TRBV7-3 to TRBJ2-3; 9 bases align to TRBD1. This CDR3 contains 15 residues. Germline trimming cut 2 bases from V and 3 bases from J; bases unmatched to any gene: 3. Germline V gives CDR1 SGHTA, CDR2 FQGTGA. CDR3: CASSLYGTGTDTQYF. CDR3 bases: TGTGCCAGCAGCTTATATGGGACAGGGACAGATACGCAGTATTTT.

The CDR3 loop reads CASSLGASGRNNEQFF. The CDR3 bases are TGCGCCAGCAGCTTGGGGGCTAGCGGGAGGAACAATGAGCAGTTCTTC. This rearrangement joins TRBV5-1 to TRBJ2-1, with TRBD2 matching over 11 bases. CDR1 SGHRS and CDR2 YFSETQ come from the germline V gene. The V and J ends lost 0 bases and 5 bases, in that order; junction bases with no gene match: 4. The CDR3 is 16 residues long.

This sequence joins TRBV11-2 and TRBJ1-6; 7 bases agree with TRBD1. V lost 5 bases and J lost 16; bases outside the gene matches: 11. Per germline, CDR1 SGHAT and CDR2 FQNNGV. CDR3 size: 13 residues. The CDR3 region has the DNA TGTGCCAGCAGCCCAACGCTGACAGGGCCTCTCCACTTT. Translating gives CASSPTLTGPLHF.

This clone has just a few counts. This chain uses TRBV5-6 with TRBJ1-2; D is possibly TRBD1 (5 bases). Trimming removed 2 bases from V and 4 bases from J, with 15 bases in between. CDR3 length: 15 residues. Germline CDR1 and CDR2: SGHDT and YYEEEE. The CDR3 here is CASSFSAGSGYGYTF. CDR3 nucleotides: TGTGCCAGCAGCTTTTCGGCAGGGTCAGGCTATGGCTACACCTTC.

This clone is judged medium-sized. Other DNA sequences of this sample code for an identical CDR3. The chain employs TRBV5-6 and TRBJ2-1; 8 positions agree with TRBD1. The length of the CDR3 is 16 residues. V gave up 4 bases and J gave up 2 bases; unmatched junction bases: 8. Germline V lookup: CDR1 SGHDT, CDR2 YYEEEE. CDR3: CASSLDRGATYNEQFF. DNA for the CDR3: TGTGCCAGCAGCCTAGACAGGGGTGCCACCTACAATGAGCAGTTCTTC.

V is TRBV7-2 and J is TRBJ2-3; the D gene is possibly TRBD2 (5 bases). Trimming stripped 2 bases from V and 6 bases from J, with 21 bases between. Germline assignment: CDR1 SGHTA and CDR2 FQGNSA. The CDR3 has 17 residues. The CDR3 sequence is CASSLWGESDFGDTQYF. Here the CDR3 DNA reads TGTGCCAGCAGCTTATGGGGAGAGAGCGATTTCGGGGATACGCAGTATTTT.

The chain employs TRBV7-2 and TRBJ2-3, with 10 positions matching TRBD2. The CDR3 runs 17 residues. V dropped 0 bases and J dropped 6; count of bases not matched to a gene: 9. Germline V CDR1 and CDR2: SGHTA, FQGNSA. The CDR3: CASSLATSGPRWDTQYF. In DNA, the CDR3 is TGTGCCAGCAGCTTAGCGACTAGCGGGCCAAGATGGGATACGCAGTATTTT.

The V and J genes are TRBV11-2 and TRBJ2-1; D may be TRBD1 (5 bases). V was cut by 1 base and J by 0 bases, with 10 bases left in between. The germline V gene encodes CDR1 SGHAT and CDR2 FQNNGV. The CDR3 runs 16 residues. CDR3 in amino acids: CASSLVSGISYNEQFF. The CDR3 region has the DNA TGTGCCAGCAGCTTAGTATCAGGGATCTCCTACAATGAGCAGTTCTTC.

The chain joins TRBV28 to TRBJ1-2, with a tentative D call TRBD1 (5 bases). This CDR3 region has 13 residues. CDR1 and CDR2 (germline): MDHEN, SYDVKM. Trimming stripped 3 bases from V and 8 bases from J, with 13 bases between. CDR3 DNA: TGTGCCAGCAGTTTTGACAGCCTCGAGGGCTACACCTTC. As protein: CASSFDSLEGYTF.

The J gene is TRBJ1-6, the V gene TRBV7-9; 7 bases map to TRBD1. The CDR3 length is 15 residues. Trimming cost V 7 bases and J 4 bases; bases outside gene matches: 7. The germline V gene has CDR1 SEHNR and CDR2 FQNEAQ (reference sequence). The CDR3 nucleotides are TGTGCCAGCAACCCGGGACAGCGATATAATTCACCCCTCCACTTT. Translation gives CASNPGQRYNSPLHF.

The chain has TRBV24-1 and TRBJ2-3, with D possibly being TRBD1 (6 bases). This CDR3 has 14 amino acids. Looked up from germline, CDR1 is KGHDR and CDR2 is SFDVKD. Trimming pared 9 bases from V and 1 base from J, leaving 13 bases between. The CDR3 loop is CATQGTSRTDTQYF. DNA for the CDR3: TGTGCCACCCAGGGGACAAGCCGCACAGATACGCAGTATTTT.

In its sample, this clone was seen a few times. The chain has TRBV7-8 and TRBJ2-7, with TRBD2 matching 14 bases. J was trimmed by 5 bases and V by 2 bases; bases with no gene match: 11. CDR1 is SGHVS, CDR2 FQNEAQ, per germline. The CDR3 totals 18 residues. The CDR3 nucleotides read TGTGCCAGCAGCTTAATCACCGGGACTAGCGGGAGAGGCAACGAGCAGTACTTC. This sequence encodes CASSLITGTSGRGNEQYF.

Only a few counts were recorded for this clone. The chain couples TRBV7-9 to TRBJ1-4, with 9 positions matching TRBD1. J was trimmed by 10 bases and V by 5 bases; bases with no gene match: 11. The CDR3 sequence is 15 residues long. Germline V lookup: CDR1 SEHNR, CDR2 FQNEAQ (reference sequence). In DNA, the CDR3 is TGTGCCAGCAGCCCGAGGGACAGGGAGTCGACAAAACTGTTTTTT. Its translation is CASSPRDRESTKLFF.

The sample holds one count of this clone. The chain links TRBV4-1 to TRBJ1-4; no definite D call. V was pared by 3 bases and J by 7 bases, with 12 bases between. Germline V gene data show CDR1 as MGHRA and CDR2 as YSYEKL. The length of the CDR3 is 14 residues. As DNA, the CDR3 is TGCGCCAGCAGCCACCCTAGCGGGCCTGAAAAACTGTTTTTT. As protein: CASSHPSGPEKLFF.

CDR3 nucleotide sequence: TGTGCCAGCAGCCCTAGCGGGAGGGGTGAGCAGTACTTC. It specifies CASSPSGRGEQYF. V gene TRBV12-3 or TRBV12-4 combines with J gene TRBJ2-7; 12 bases match TRBD2. With 6 bases clipped from V and 7 bases from J, the junction kept 4 bases outside the gene matches. The CDR3 runs 13 residues.